This T cell receptor (beta chain) was sequenced for a study of vaccination and CD4 T cells after COVID-19. On the study more broadly: Comprising six males and four females, the convalescent participants counted two Hispanic individuals among them.

A note on this clonotype: Its antigen is not known.

Stated treatment: roughly ten-day PBMC culture with coronavirus spike peptide pools or control peptides (ViraFEST assay). Alongside approximately 10 IU/ml IL-2 and roughly 10 ug/ml peptide pools, PBMCs were cultured at approximately 2 million per well. The authors swapped half the medium for fresh IL-2 medium on days 3 and 7. Researchers used the Oncomine TCR Beta short-read assay to sequence DNA from cultured CD4+ T cells. Each CDR3 protein is one row after TCRdb ran MiXCR on the PCR reads. The profile shows 15,000 or so distinct CDR3 sequences, about 31% of them singletons. The sequencing input was cultured CD4+ T cells from blood. This clonotype was obtained from a human donor with COVID-19.

The CDR3 protein is CASSSDRVRTEAFF. CDR3 sequence (DNA): TGTGCCAGTAGTTCCGACAGGGTACGGACTGAAGCTTTCTTT. The rearrangement joins TRBV19 to TRBJ1-1; 7 bases match TRBD1. V gave up 5 bases and J gave up 5 bases; unmatched junction bases: 8. The germline CDR1 and CDR2 sequences are LNHDA and SQIVND (reference sequence). This CDR3 has 14 residues. Full variable domain (remainder filled in from reference TRBV19 and TRBJ1-1): DGGITQSPKYLFRKEGQNVTLSCEQNLNHDAMYWYRQDPGQGLRLIYYSQIVNDFQKGDIAEGYSVSREKKESFPLTVTSAQKNPTAFYLCASSSDRVRTEAFFGQGTRLTVV.